This T cell receptor beta chain was observed in a study of CD8+CD57+ T cells in acquired aplastic anemia. Study-wide background: Across the sorted CD4+ and CD8+ cells, DNA amounts averaged roughly 3.5 ug.

The use of genomic DNA as template underpinned the TCR beta VDJ and CDR3 profiling. TCRdb called the reads again in MiXCR, with one record for every CDR3 protein. The profile covers about 420,000 distinct CDR3 sequences, with 65% to 80% appearing a single time and under 4.5% taken by the ten largest. The J segment lost 6 bases and the V segment lost 4 bases, leaving 13 bases of the junction unmatched. This CDR3 is 15 amino acids long. In germline, CDR1 is SGDLS, CDR2 YYNGEE. The chain joins TRBV9 to TRBJ2-7; 7 bases fit TRBD2. The specimen sequenced was sorted CD4+, CD8+, or CD8+CD57+ T cells (not recorded which) from PBMCs. The origin of this receptor is a human donor in good health, serving as a control. CDR3 coding DNA: TGTGCCAGCAGCTTGAGCGGGGAAAGCTCCGGCGAGCAGTACTTC. It codes for CASSLSGESSGEQYF.